The rows below give T cell receptor beta chains drawn from one sample of a study of control samples from healthy donors and cancer patients. TCRdb's copy holds only in-frame clones and misses some; the assay was immunoSEQ multiplex PCR. The table records about 130,000 clones, 85% to 95% of them present only once. Material for sequencing was PBMCs. The receptors stem from a man aged 45-60 years with head and neck cancer. Both conserved end residues are part of each CDR3. The order of the fields is CDR3 protein, CDR3 DNA, D gene, J gene, clone size, V gene. The D gene is left open where the match is weak. Not every row has a clone size; where given, it reads once, few, many or a size class.

CDR3aa: CASSQSYARGGTEAFF; CDR3nt: TGTGCCAGCAGCCAATCCTATGCCAGGGGAGGCACTGAAGCTTTCTTT; d_gene: -; j_gene: TRBJ1-1; abundance: -; v_gene: TRBV7-6
CDR3aa: CAWSLTGLIYGYTF; CDR3nt: TGTGCCTGGAGTCTGACAGGGCTTATTTATGGCTACACCTTC; d_gene: TRBD1; j_gene: TRBJ1-2; abundance: -; v_gene: TRBV30
CDR3aa: CAISGTGKVYGYTF; CDR3nt: TGTGCCATCAGTGGGACAGGGAAGGTGTATGGCTACACCTTC; d_gene: TRBD1; j_gene: TRBJ1-2; abundance: -; v_gene: TRBV10-3
CDR3aa: CASGGQASYEQYF; CDR3nt: TGTGCCAGCGGCGGACAGGCCTCCTACGAGCAGTACTTC; d_gene: TRBD1; j_gene: TRBJ2-7; abundance: -; v_gene: TRBV7-2
CDR3aa: CATSDLQGQTGETQYF; CDR3nt: TGTGCCACCAGTGATCTACAGGGACAGACCGGAGAGACCCAGTACTTC; d_gene: TRBD1; j_gene: TRBJ2-5; abundance: once; v_gene: TRBV24-1
CDR3aa: CASSQGSGTYGYTF; CDR3nt: TGTGCCAGCAGCCAAGGGTCAGGAACATATGGCTACACCTTC; d_gene: -; j_gene: TRBJ1-2; abundance: -; v_gene: TRBV3-1/TRBV3-2
CDR3aa: CSARIFDTQYF; CDR3nt: TGCAGTGCTAGAATTTTTGATACGCAGTATTTT; d_gene: -; j_gene: TRBJ2-3; abundance: -; v_gene: TRBV20-1
CDR3aa: CASRASGTQETQYF; CDR3nt: TGTGCCAGTAGAGCCTCCGGGACTCAAGAGACCCAGTACTTC; d_gene: -; j_gene: TRBJ2-5; abundance: -; v_gene: TRBV19
CDR3aa: CASSGGANQPQHF; CDR3nt: TGTGCCAGCAGCGGAGGGGCCAATCAGCCCCAGCATTTT; d_gene: -; j_gene: TRBJ1-5; abundance: few; v_gene: TRBV9
CDR3aa: CASSYSTLRDTEAFF; CDR3nt: TGTGCCAGCAGTTACTCGACACTCCGGGACACTGAAGCTTTCTTT; d_gene: -; j_gene: TRBJ1-1; abundance: -; v_gene: TRBV6-5